The 28 T cell receptor beta chains below all came from one sample that was sequenced in a study of T-cell reconstitution after alpha-beta-depleted transplantation in children (TCRdb year 2016). The treatment or condition label, as the study defines it: allogeneic hematopoietic cell transplantation with graft depleted of TCRalphabeta T cells and CD19 B cells. Preparation of the library involved PCR. TCRdb records Illumina HiSeq 2500 as the sequencer. Molecular barcoding was employed in the preparation of TCR libraries, with unique molecular identifiers being used to normalize TCRbeta repertoire quantification. The raw public reads went through TCRdb reprocessing: fastp at Q25, MiXCR clone calling, in-frame beta chains kept. Rows with a matching CDR3 protein are joined into one entry that keeps the most common DNA and genes. This sample comprises over 450,000 distinct CDR3 sequences, over 9.5% of them detected only once. In total, the top ten clones hold around 2% of the sample.

The input for sequencing was PBMCs, taken before TCRalphabeta/CD19-depleted stem cell transplant. These receptors came from a child aged 2-15 years with inherited bone marrow failure, due to receive a stem cell transplant.

This clonotype was seen repeatedly, ten times or more. The junction differs from germline at one of its ends, possibly a read error. The gene calls are TRBV29-1 and TRBJ2-3; D is undetermined. This CDR3 is 14 amino acids long. CDR1 SQVTM and CDR2 ANQGSEA come from the germline V gene. For the CDR3, the DNA is TGCAGCGTGGAAGGCCCCCGGAACACAGATACGCAGTATTTT. Translated, it gives CSVEGPRNTDTQYF.

This clonotype was observed at least ten times. The rearrangement joins TRBV29-1 to TRBJ2-3, with D uncertain. The CDR3 consists of 11 residues. The V and J ends lost 5 bases and 2 bases respectively, with 5 bases between them. Per germline, CDR1 SQVTM and CDR2 ANQGSEA. In DNA, the CDR3 is TGCAGCGTTCTCTACACAGATACGCAGTATTTT. It codes for CSVLYTDTQYF.

This clonotype has at least ten counts. The rearrangement uses TRBV12-3 or TRBV12-4 and TRBJ2-7; D is undetermined. This CDR3 comprises 13 residues. V was shortened by 6 bases and J by 2 bases, with 11 bases between the two germline ends. The CDR3 reads CASSPIVAYEQYF. For the CDR3, the DNA is TGTGCCAGCAGCCCGATAGTGGCCTACGAGCAGTACTTC.

A note on this clonotype: This may arise from a read error, as a much more abundant clone is one base away. The chain is built from TRBV13 and TRBJ2-3, with TRBD1 identical over 8 bases. The CDR3 runs 15 residues. CDR1 PRHDT and CDR2 FYEKMQ come from the germline V gene (reference sequence). The CDR3 loop reads CASSLTGGSADTQDF. CDR3 DNA: TGTGCCAGCAGCTTAACAGGGGGGAGTGCAGATACGCAGGATTTT.

The rearrangement uses TRBV5-4 and TRBJ2-2; perhaps TRBD1 as D (6 bases). The germline V gene encodes CDR1 SGHNT and CDR2 YYREEE (reference sequence). This CDR3 is built from 21 residues. Trimming removed 0 bases at V and 1 base at J, with 25 bases between. The DNA of the CDR3 is TGTGCCAGCAGCTTGGGCGGGTCAGGGACACCGACGAGAAAGAACACCGGGGAGCTGTTTTTT. Translation: CASSLGGSGTPTRKNTGELFF.

This clonotype was observed at least ten times. J is TRBJ2-2 and V is TRBV24-1, with D possibly matching TRBD2 (7 bases). The CDR3 extends over 20 amino acids. Trimming took off 0 bases at V and 4 bases at J, with 23 bases between the two ends. The germline V gene has CDR1 KGHDR and CDR2 SFDVKD. The CDR3: CATSDLTGRPGGHFTGELFF. CDR3 in DNA: TGTGCCACCAGTGATTTGACAGGGCGACCGGGAGGCCATTTCACCGGGGAGCTGTTTTTT.

This clonotype was found many times. The CDR3 loop reads CSAERGQGFDNEQFF. The CDR3 bases are TGCAGCGCCGAACGCGGACAGGGCTTCGACAATGAGCAGTTCTTC. The chain combines TRBV29-1 with TRBJ2-1; TRBD1 matches 8 bases. The CDR3 has 15 amino acids. Germline assignment: CDR1 SQVTM and CDR2 ANQGSEA. The ends lost 7 bases at V and 5 bases at J; junction bases unmatched: 13.

This clonotype was found many times. The J gene is TRBJ1-3, the V gene TRBV15; D remains ambiguous. The CDR3 has 16 amino acids. The V end was cut by 3 bases, the J end by 0 bases, with 12 bases between. CDR1 is LNHNV and CDR2 is YYDKDF in the germline V gene (reference sequence). The CDR3 DNA reads as TGTGCCACCAGCAGGAAGCCGGGGAGCTCTGGAAACACCATATATTTT. Amino acids: CATSRKPGSSGNTIYF.

The J gene is TRBJ2-7, the V gene TRBV19; possible D gene TRBD1, 5 bases. The CDR3 is 14 residues long. In germline, CDR1 is LNHDA, CDR2 SQIVND (reference sequence). V was pared by 2 bases and J by 3 bases, with 11 bases between. CDR3 coding DNA: TGTGCCAGTAGTATACCCCAGGGTCGCTACGAGCAGTACTTC. Protein product: CASSIPQGRYEQYF.

This clonotype was seen repeatedly, ten times or more. The chain recombines TRBV6-5 with TRBJ2-5; TRBD1 matches at 10 bases. This CDR3 contains 16 residues. V was clipped by 4 bases and J by 4 bases; unmatched bases: 9. CDR1 and CDR2 (germline): MNHEY, SVGAGI. As DNA, the CDR3 is TGTGCCAGCAGTTCCCTCGCGACAGGGGGCGTAGAGACCCAGTACTTC. This translates into CASSSLATGGVETQYF.

This chain uses TRBV5-1 with TRBJ1-1, with 7 nucleotides matching TRBD1. The V segment lost 4 bases and the J segment 1 base; nucleotides outside the gene matches: 4. The CDR3 spans 14 residues. Per the germline V gene, CDR1 is SGHRS and CDR2 is YFSETQ. In nucleotides, the CDR3 is TGCGCCAGCAGCCCCGACAGGGCGAACACTGAAGCTTTCTTT. Amino acids: CASSPDRANTEAFF.

This clonotype was counted many times. The rearrangement links TRBV7-2 to TRBJ2-5; no definite D call. Trimming stripped 5 bases from V and 1 base from J, with 14 bases between. The CDR3 is 15 residues long. Germline loops: CDR1 SGHTA, CDR2 FQGNSA. CDR3 coding DNA: TGTGCCAGCAGCCCAACGGTTGCGCCCCAAGAGACCCAGTACTTC. Translation: CASSPTVAPQETQYF.

This clonotype was seen ten or more times. V gene TRBV7-9 combines with J gene TRBJ2-5, with D perhaps TRBD1 or TRBD2 (6 bases each). This CDR3 has 15 amino acids. Per germline, CDR1 SEHNR and CDR2 FQNEAQ (reference sequence). V lost 10 bases, J lost 2 bases, and 20 bases lay in between. The CDR3 coding sequence is TGTGCCATCTGGAGGGGGTTGAGTTTTCAAGAGACCCAGTACTTC. Translating gives CAIWRGLSFQETQYF.

This clonotype was observed a handful of times. The chain has TRBV6-5 and TRBJ2-1; D perhaps matches TRBD2 (7 bases). With 2 bases removed from V and 3 bases from J, the gap between germline ends came to 23 bases. The germline V gene encodes CDR1 MNHEY and CDR2 SVGAGI. There are 19 residues in the CDR3. The CDR3 DNA follows: TGTGCCAGCAGTTACCCGAGTACTGCACCAGGGGAGGGCTACAATGAGCAGTTCTTC. It codes for CASSYPSTAPGEGYNEQFF.

In its sample, this clonotype was seen many times. The rearrangement links TRBV3-1 to TRBJ2-3, with TRBD2 matching 9 bases. Trimming cost V 6 bases and J 3 bases; bases outside gene matches: 4. Germline CDR1 reads LGHDT; CDR2 reads YNNKEL (reference sequence). CDR3 length: 14 amino acids. The CDR3 loop is CASSHSGSTDTQYF. In nucleotides, the CDR3 is TGTGCCAGCAGTCATAGCGGGAGTACAGATACGCAGTATTTT.

This clonotype has at least ten counts. This chain connects TRBV20-1 to TRBJ1-1; D is undetermined. The germline gives CDR1 DFQATT, CDR2 SNEGSKA (reference sequence). The CDR3 contains 13 residues. V lost 0 bases and J 6 bases, leaving 11 bases between the germline ends. CDR3 amino acids: CSARDRRVPEAFF. The CDR3 DNA reads TGCAGTGCTAGAGATCGGAGGGTTCCTGAAGCTTTCTTT.

The V call is TRBV28, the J call TRBJ2-1; 7 positions agree with TRBD2. Germline V gives CDR1 MDHEN, CDR2 SYDVKM. With V trimmed by 6 bases and J by 3 bases, 8 bases remained unmatched. This CDR3 has 15 amino acids. Here the CDR3 DNA reads TGTGCCAGCAGCCCTGAGACTAGCCTCTACAATGAGCAGTTCTTC. Its translation is CASSPETSLYNEQFF.

Of note for this clonotype: This clone may be a read error of a much larger clone one base away. The chain links TRBV24-1 to TRBJ2-1, with D tentatively TRBD1 (5 bases). Trimming removed 1 base at V and 4 bases at J, with 10 bases between. This CDR3 is 15 amino acids long. In germline, CDR1 is KGHDR, CDR2 SFDVKD. This CDR3 is CATSDLLGPYNEQFF. The DNA of the CDR3 is TGTGCCACCAGTGATTTACTGGGGCCATACAATGAGCAGTTCTTC.

This clonotype was counted many times. This chain connects TRBV27 to TRBJ2-7; possible D gene TRBD2, 6 bases. Trimming took 4 bases from V and 6 from J, leaving 19 bases between them. Germline-derived CDR1 and CDR2 are MNHEY and SMNVEV (reference sequence). The CDR3 is 15 amino acids. CDR3: CASSSLLAPLGEQYF. The CDR3 region has the DNA TGTGCCAGCAGTTCCCTACTAGCCCCCCTGGGCGAGCAGTACTTC.

This clonotype was counted at least ten times. The chain joins TRBV28 to TRBJ2-1; 10 bases align to TRBD2. CDR3 length: 13 residues. Germline CDR1 MDHEN, CDR2 SYDVKM. J gave up 8 bases and V 9 bases, and 7 bases lay outside the gene matches. CDR3 coding DNA: TGTGCCAGTTCTAGCGGGAGTTCGCATGAGCAGTTCTTC. Amino acids: CASSSGSSHEQFF.

This clonotype has a count of ten or more. The rearrangement uses TRBV4-2 and TRBJ2-7; no clear D gene. This CDR3 has 13 amino acids. Trimming removed 5 bases from V and 5 bases from J, with 13 bases in between. Germline V gives CDR1 LGHNA, CDR2 YNFKEQ. The CDR3 is CASSIRVLDEQYF. Written as DNA, the CDR3 is TGTGCCAGCAGCATCCGGGTTTTGGACGAGCAGTACTTC.

This clonotype was recorded many times. The rearrangement links TRBV13 to TRBJ1-1, with D maybe TRBD1 (6 bases). The CDR3 length is 19 residues. The V end lost 5 bases, the J end lost 3 bases, and 28 bases lay between the germline ends. CDR1 and CDR2 (germline): PRHDT, FYEKMQ (reference sequence). In DNA form, the CDR3 reads TGTGCCAGCAGCCCAGTCGAGGCAGGGGCGTCCGGCTCGGACACTGAAGCTTTCTTT. Translation gives CASSPVEAGASGSDTEAFF.

This clonotype was seen repeatedly, ten times or more. The chain is built from TRBV20-1 and TRBJ2-3, with a possible D match to TRBD2 (7 bases). The CDR3 covers 16 residues. CDR1 is DFQATT and CDR2 is SNEGSKA in the germline V gene (reference sequence). The V and J ends lost 2 bases and 2 bases respectively, with 17 bases between them. CDR3 bases: TGCAGTGCTAGATTGGGGGCGGGAGTCTTCACAGATACGCAGTATTTT. Protein: CSARLGAGVFTDTQYF.

Worth noting for this clonotype: This sequence may be a read error, since a much larger clone differs from it by one base. V gene TRBV5-6 combines with J gene TRBJ2-7, with TRBD1 matching over 7 bases. This CDR3 has 13 residues. Germline V gene lookup returns CDR1 SGHDT and CDR2 YYEEEE. This CDR3 is CASRLTGSYEQHF. CDR3 nucleotides: TGTGCCAGCAGGTTGACAGGGTCCTACGAGCAGCACTTC.

This clonotype was detected many times. The chain has TRBV12-3 or TRBV12-4 and TRBJ2-1; the D is unclear. CDR3 length: 15 amino acids. The ends were cut back, 5 bases at V and 5 bases at J, with 16 bases in the middle. Here the CDR3 DNA reads TGTGCCAGCAGTAACCTGCCGGGTGCTGACAATGAGCAGTTCTTC. It specifies CASSNLPGADNEQFF.

This clonotype has ten or more counts. The rearrangement uses TRBV9 and TRBJ2-7; 8 bases align to TRBD2. CDR3 length: 15 residues. Germline V gene sequence: CDR1 SGDLS, CDR2 YYNGEE. J lost 5 bases, V lost 0 bases, and 7 bases had no gene match. As DNA, the CDR3 is TGTGCCAGCAGCGTAGACGGGAGGGTAGGCCACGAGCAGTACTTC. Translated: CASSVDGRVGHEQYF.

This clonotype came up many times. V is TRBV25-1 and J is TRBJ2-1; 10 bases are shared with TRBD2. CDR1 and CDR2 from the germline V gene are MGHDK and SYGVNS. Trimming at V came to 7 bases and at J to 8 bases, leaving 5 bases not matched to a gene. CDR3 length: 13 amino acids. This CDR3 is CASTSGRVDEQFF. CDR3 nucleotides: TGTGCCAGCACTAGCGGGAGAGTCGATGAGCAGTTCTTC.

This chain joins TRBV7-2 and TRBJ2-1, with 7 bases that match TRBD2. There are 16 residues in the CDR3. From germline, CDR1 is SGHTA and CDR2 FQGNSA. Trimming removed 6 bases from V and 5 bases from J; junction bases left unmatched: 13. The DNA of the CDR3 is TGTGCCAGCAGGTTGATCCCCAGCGGGGAGGACAATGAGCAGTTCTTC. This codes for CASRLIPSGEDNEQFF.